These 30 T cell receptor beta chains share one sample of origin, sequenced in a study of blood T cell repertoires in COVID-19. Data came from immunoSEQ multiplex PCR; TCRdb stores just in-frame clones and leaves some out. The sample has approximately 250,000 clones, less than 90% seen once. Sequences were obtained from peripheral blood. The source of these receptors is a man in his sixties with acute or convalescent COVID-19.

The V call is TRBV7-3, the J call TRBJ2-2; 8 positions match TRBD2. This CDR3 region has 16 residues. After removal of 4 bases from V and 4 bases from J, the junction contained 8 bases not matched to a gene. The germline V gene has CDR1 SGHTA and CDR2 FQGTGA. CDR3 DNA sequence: TGTGCCAGCAGCTCCGGGGTTGCGGGAGGCACCGGGGAGCTGTTTTTT. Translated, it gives CASSSGVAGGTGELFF.

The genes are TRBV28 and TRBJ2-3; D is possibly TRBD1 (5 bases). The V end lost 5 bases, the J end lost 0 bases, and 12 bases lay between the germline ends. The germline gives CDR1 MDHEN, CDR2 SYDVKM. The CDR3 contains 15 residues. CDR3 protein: CASSTDRESTDTQYF. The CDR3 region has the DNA TGTGCCAGCAGTACCGACAGAGAGAGCACAGATACGCAGTATTTT.

The CDR3 spells CASSLVPGGGEQFF. The CDR3 nucleotides read TGTGCCAGCAGCTTAGTCCCCGGGGGGGGTGAGCAGTTCTTC. The chain recombines TRBV7-8 with TRBJ2-1; 8 bases agree with TRBD2. Germline-derived CDR1 and CDR2 are SGHVS and FQNEAQ. Germline trimming cut 1 base from V and 9 bases from J; bases unmatched to any gene: 5. This CDR3 region has 14 residues.

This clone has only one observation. The CDR3 DNA sequence: TGCGCCAGCAGTGAGTCCTGGGGGCTGGAGACCCAGTACTTC. Its translation is CASSESWGLETQYF. This chain joins TRBV10-1 and TRBJ2-5; maybe TRBD1 (6 bases). Per germline, CDR1 WNHNN and CDR2 SYGVQD (reference sequence). Trimming pared 0 bases from V and 5 bases from J, leaving 10 bases between. The CDR3 covers 14 residues.

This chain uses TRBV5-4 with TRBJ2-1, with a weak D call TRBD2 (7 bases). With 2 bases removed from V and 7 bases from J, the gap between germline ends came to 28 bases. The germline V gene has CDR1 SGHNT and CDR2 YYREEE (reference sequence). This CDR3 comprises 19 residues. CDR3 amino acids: CASSFTSGGGSGGLNEQFF. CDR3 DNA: TGTGCCAGCAGCTTCACCAGTGGCGGGGGATCCGGGGGCCTTAATGAGCAGTTCTTC.

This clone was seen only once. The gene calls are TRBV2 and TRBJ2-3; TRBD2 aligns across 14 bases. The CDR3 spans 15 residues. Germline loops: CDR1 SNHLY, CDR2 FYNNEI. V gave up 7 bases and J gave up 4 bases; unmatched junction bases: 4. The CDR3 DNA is TGTGCCAGCAATCGACTAGCGGGGGGGCCAGATACGCAGTATTTT. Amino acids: CASNRLAGGPDTQYF.

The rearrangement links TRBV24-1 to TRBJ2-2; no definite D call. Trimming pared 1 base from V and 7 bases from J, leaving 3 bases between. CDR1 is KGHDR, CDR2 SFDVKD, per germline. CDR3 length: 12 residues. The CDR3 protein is CATSDFVGELFF. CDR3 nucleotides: TGTGCCACCAGTGATTTCGTCGGGGAGCTGTTTTTT.

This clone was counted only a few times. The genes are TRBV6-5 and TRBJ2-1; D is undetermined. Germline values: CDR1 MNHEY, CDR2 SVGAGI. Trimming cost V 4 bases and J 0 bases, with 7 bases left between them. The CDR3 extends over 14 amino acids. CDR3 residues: CASSLEASYNEQFF. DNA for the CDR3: TGTGCCAGCAGTTTAGAGGCCTCCTACAATGAGCAGTTCTTC.

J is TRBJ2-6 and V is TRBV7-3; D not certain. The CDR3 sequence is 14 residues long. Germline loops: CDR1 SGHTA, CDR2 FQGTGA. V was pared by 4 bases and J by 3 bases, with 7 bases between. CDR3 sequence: CASSSGGGANVLTF. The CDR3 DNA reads TGTGCCAGCAGCTCCGGCGGTGGGGCCAACGTCCTGACTTTC.

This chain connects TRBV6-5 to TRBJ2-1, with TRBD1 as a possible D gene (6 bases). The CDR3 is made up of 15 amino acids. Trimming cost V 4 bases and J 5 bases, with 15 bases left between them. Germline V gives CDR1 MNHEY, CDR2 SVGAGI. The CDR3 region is CASSSPGTFNNEQFF. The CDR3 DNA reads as TGTGCCAGCAGTTCCCCAGGGACATTCAACAATGAGCAGTTCTTC.

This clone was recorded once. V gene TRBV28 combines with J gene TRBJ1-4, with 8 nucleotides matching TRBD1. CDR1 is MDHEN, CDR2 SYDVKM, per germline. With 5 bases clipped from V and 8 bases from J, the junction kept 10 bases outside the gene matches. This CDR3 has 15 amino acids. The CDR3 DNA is TGTGCCAGCAGTCACCCAGGACAGGGAGGAGAAAAACTGTTTTTT. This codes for CASSHPGQGGEKLFF.

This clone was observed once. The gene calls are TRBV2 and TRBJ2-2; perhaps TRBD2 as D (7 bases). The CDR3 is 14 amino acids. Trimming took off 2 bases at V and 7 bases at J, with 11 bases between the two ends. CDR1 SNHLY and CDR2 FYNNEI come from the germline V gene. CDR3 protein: CASSEWGGGGELFF. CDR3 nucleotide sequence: TGTGCCAGCAGTGAATGGGGGGGCGGCGGGGAGCTGTTTTTT.

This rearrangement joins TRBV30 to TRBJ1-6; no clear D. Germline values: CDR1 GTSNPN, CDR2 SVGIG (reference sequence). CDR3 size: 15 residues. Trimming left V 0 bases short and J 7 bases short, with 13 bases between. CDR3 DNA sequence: TGTGCCTGGAGTGTACAGCTATTACAGAATTCACCCCTCCACTTT. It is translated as CAWSVQLLQNSPLHF.

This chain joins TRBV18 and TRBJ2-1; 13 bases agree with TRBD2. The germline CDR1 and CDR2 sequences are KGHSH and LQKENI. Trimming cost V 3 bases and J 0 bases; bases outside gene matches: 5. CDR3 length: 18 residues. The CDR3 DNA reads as TGTGCCAGCTCACCTAGGACTAGCGGGAGTTACTCCTACAATGAGCAGTTCTTC. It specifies CASSPRTSGSYSYNEQFF.

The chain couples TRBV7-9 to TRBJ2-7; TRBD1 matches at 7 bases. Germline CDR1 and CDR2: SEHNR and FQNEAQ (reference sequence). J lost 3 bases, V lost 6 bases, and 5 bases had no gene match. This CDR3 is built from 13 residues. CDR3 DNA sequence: TGTGCCAGCAGTTCCACAGGGGACTACGAGCAGTACTTC. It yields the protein CASSSTGDYEQYF.

CDR3 nucleotide sequence: TGTGCCAGCAGTTATTTGGCAGGGGCGCGTCCACAAGAGACCCAGTACTTC. It translates to CASSYLAGARPQETQYF. The rearrangement joins TRBV6-2 or TRBV6-3 to TRBJ2-5; tentatively, D is TRBD1 (6 bases). V was trimmed by 3 bases and J by 2 bases, leaving 19 bases between them. The CDR3 extends over 17 amino acids. Germline values: CDR1 MNHEY, CDR2 SVGEGT.

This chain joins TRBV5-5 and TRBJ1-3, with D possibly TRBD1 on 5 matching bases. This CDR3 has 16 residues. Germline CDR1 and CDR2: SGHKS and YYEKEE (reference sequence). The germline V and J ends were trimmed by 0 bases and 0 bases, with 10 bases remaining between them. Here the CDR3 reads CASSLVGANSGNTIYF. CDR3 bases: TGTGCCAGCAGCTTGGTTGGGGCCAACTCTGGAAACACCATATATTTT. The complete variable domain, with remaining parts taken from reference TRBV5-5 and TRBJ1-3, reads DAGVTQSPTHLIKTRGQQVTLRCSPISGHKSVSWYQQVLGQGPQFIFQYYEKEERGRGNFPDRFSARQFPNYSSELNVNALLLGDSALYLCASSLVGANSGNTIYFGEGSWLTVV.

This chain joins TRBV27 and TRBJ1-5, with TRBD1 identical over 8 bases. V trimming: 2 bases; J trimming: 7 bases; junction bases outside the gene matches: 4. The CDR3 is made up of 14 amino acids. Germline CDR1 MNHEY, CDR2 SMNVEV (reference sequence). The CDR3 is CASSLQGARQPQHF. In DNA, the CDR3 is TGTGCCAGCAGTTTACAGGGGGCTCGGCAGCCCCAGCATTTT.

CDR3 residues: CASSIRGATNEKLFF. CDR3 nucleotide sequence: TGTGCCAGTAGTATCAGGGGGGCAACTAATGAAAAACTGTTTTTT. The chain carries TRBV19 and TRBJ1-4; 7 nucleotides agree with TRBD1. CDR1 is LNHDA, CDR2 SQIVND, per germline (reference sequence). The V gene end was trimmed by 3 bases and the J gene end by 0 bases; junction bases not matched to a gene: 1. The CDR3 consists of 15 residues.

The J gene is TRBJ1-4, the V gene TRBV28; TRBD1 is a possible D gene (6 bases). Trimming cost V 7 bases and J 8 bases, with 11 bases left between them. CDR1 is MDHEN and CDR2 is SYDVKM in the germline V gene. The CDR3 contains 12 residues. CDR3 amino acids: CASIGGEEKLFF. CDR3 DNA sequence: TGTGCCAGCATAGGGGGGGAAGAAAAACTGTTTTTT.

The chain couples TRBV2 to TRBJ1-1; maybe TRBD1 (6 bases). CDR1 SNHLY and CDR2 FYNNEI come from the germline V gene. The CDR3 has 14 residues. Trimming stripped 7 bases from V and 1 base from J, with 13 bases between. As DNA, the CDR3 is TGTGCCAGCATTCCCGGGACAACGAACACTGAAGCTTTCTTT. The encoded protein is CASIPGTTNTEAFF.

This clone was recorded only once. The CDR3 DNA reads TGTGCCAGCAGCAACCGGGTCAGCAATTCACCCCTCCACTTT. As protein: CASSNRVSNSPLHF. V gene TRBV6-5 combines with J gene TRBJ1-6, with D unresolved. This CDR3 comprises 14 residues. With 6 bases removed from V and 7 bases from J, the gap between germline ends came to 13 bases. Per germline, CDR1 MNHEY and CDR2 SVGAGI.

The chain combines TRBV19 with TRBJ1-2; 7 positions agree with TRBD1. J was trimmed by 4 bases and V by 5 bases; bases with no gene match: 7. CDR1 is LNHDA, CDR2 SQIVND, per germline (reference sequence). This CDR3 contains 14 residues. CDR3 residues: CASSSTGAGYGYTF. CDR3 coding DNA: TGTGCCAGTAGTTCAACAGGGGCAGGCTATGGCTACACCTTC.

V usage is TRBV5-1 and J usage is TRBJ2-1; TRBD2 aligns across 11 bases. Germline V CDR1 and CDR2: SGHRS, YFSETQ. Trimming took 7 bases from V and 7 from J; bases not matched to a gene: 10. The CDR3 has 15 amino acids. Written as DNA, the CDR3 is TGCGCCAGCCGGCCTAGCGGGAGGTCGGGTAATGAGCAGTTCTTC. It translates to CASRPSGRSGNEQFF. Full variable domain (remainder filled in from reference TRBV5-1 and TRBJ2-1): KAGVTQTPRYLIKTRGQQVTLSCSPISGHRSVSWYQQTPGQGLQFLFEYFSETQRNKGNFPGRFSGRQFSNSRSEMNVSTLELGDSALYLCASRPSGRSGNEQFFGPGTRLTVL.

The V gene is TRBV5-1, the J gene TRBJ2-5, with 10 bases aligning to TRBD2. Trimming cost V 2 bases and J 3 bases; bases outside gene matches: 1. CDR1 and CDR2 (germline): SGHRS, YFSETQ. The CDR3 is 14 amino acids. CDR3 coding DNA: TGCGCCAGCAGCTTTCTAGCGGGAGAAGAGACCCAGTACTTC. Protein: CASSFLAGEETQYF.

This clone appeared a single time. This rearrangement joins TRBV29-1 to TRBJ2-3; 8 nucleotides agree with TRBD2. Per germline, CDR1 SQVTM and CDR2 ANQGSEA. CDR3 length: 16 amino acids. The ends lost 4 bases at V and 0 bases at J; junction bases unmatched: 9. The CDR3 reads CSVGGSGTLSTDTQYF. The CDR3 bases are TGCAGCGTTGGCGGTAGCGGGACCCTTAGCACAGATACGCAGTATTTT.

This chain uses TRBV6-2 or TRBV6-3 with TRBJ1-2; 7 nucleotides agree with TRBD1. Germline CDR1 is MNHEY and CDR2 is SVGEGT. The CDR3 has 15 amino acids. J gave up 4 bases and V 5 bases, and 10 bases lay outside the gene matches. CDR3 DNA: TGTGCCAGCAGTAACCCGGACAGGATACTCTATGGCTACACCTTC. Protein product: CASSNPDRILYGYTF.

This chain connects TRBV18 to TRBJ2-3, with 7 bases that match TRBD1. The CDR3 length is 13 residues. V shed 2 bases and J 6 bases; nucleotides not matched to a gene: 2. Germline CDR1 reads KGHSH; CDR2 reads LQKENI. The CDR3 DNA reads TGTGCCAGCTCACCAACAGGGGAGGATACGCAGTATTTT. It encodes CASSPTGEDTQYF.

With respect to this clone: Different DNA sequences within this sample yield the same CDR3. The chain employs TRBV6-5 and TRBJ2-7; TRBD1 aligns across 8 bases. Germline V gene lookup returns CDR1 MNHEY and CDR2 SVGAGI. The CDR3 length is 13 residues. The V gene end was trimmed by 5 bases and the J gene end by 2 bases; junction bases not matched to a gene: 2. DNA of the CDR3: TGTGCCAGCAGTAGGACAGGGACCTACGAGCAGTACTTC. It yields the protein CASSRTGTYEQYF.

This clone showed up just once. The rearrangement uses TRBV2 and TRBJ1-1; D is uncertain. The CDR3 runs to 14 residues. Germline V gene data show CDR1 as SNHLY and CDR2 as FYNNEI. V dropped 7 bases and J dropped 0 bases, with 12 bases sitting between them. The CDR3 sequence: CASMMTTLNTEAFF. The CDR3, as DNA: TGTGCCAGCATGATGACAACCTTGAACACTGAAGCTTTCTTT. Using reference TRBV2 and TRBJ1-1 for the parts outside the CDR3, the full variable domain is EPEVTQTPSHQVTQMGQEVILRCVPISNHLYFYWYRQILGQKVEFLVSFYNNEISEKSEIFDDQFSVERPDGSNFTLKIRSTKLEDSAMYFCASMMTTLNTEAFFGQGTRLTVV.